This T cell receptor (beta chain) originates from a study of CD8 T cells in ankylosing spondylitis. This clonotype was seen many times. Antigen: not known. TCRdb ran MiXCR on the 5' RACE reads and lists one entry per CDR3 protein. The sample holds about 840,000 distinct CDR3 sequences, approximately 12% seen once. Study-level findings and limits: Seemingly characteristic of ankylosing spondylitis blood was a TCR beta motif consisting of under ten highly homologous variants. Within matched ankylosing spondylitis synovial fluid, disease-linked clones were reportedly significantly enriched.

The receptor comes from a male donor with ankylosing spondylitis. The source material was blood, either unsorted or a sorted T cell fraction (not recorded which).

CDR3 protein: CASSFSYADTQYF. CDR3 DNA: TGTGCCAGCAGCTTTAGCTATGCAGATACGCAGTATTTT. The V gene is TRBV7-2, the J gene TRBJ2-3, with D unclear. Germline CDR1 is SGHTA and CDR2 is FQGNSA. Trimming cost V 3 bases and J 4 bases, with 8 bases left between them. The CDR3 consists of 13 residues.